One and the same sample provided the 10 T cell receptor beta chains below, sequenced in a study of chemoradiotherapy in HPV16-positive cancers. Some clones are missing from TCRdb's copy, which holds only in-frame ones; the method was immunoSEQ multiplex PCR. Of about 25,000 clones in the sample, 90% to 95% were seen once. This specimen consisted of blood, obtained from a patient who underwent chemoradiotherapy. These receptors were collected from a human donor with HPV-associated anogenital cancer.

This chain uses TRBV11-2 with TRBJ2-3, with 10 positions matching TRBD2. CDR3 length equals 19 residues. The J segment lost 1 base and the V segment lost 5 bases, leaving 15 bases of the junction unmatched. Germline assignment: CDR1 SGHAT and CDR2 FQNNGV. The CDR3 nucleotides are TGTGCCAGCAGCAACACACTCGCCTTTAGCGGGGGGCGCACAGATACGCAGTATTTT. Residues: CASSNTLAFSGGRTDTQYF.

This clone was picked up one time. The rearrangement uses TRBV28 and TRBJ1-5; TRBD1 agrees at 8 bases. The CDR3 has 15 amino acids. After removal of 3 bases from V and 6 bases from J, the junction contained 7 bases not matched to a gene. The V gene's germline CDR1 is MDHEN and CDR2 SYDVKM. CDR3 amino acids: CASSLRQGAFQPQHF. The CDR3 DNA reads as TGTGCCAGCAGTTTGCGTCAGGGGGCGTTTCAGCCCCAGCATTTT.

The V gene is TRBV29-1, the J gene TRBJ1-1; tentative D call: TRBD1 (5 bases). Germline V gives CDR1 SQVTM, CDR2 ANQGSEA. V gave up 5 bases and J gave up 0 bases, with 7 bases separating them. CDR3 length equals 12 residues. The CDR3 loop reads CSVSDMNTEAFF. For the CDR3, the DNA is TGCAGCGTTTCGGACATGAACACTGAAGCTTTCTTT.

The gene calls are TRBV5-8 and TRBJ1-1, with D unresolved. Between the trimmed V and J ends, which lost 2 bases and 7 bases, there was a span of 9 bases. Germline loops: CDR1 SGHTS, CDR2 YDEGEE. The CDR3 contains 12 residues. CDR3 region: CASSFGGFEAFF. CDR3 sequence (DNA): TGTGCCAGCAGCTTTGGTGGGTTTGAAGCTTTCTTT.

The chain has TRBV5-6 and TRBJ2-1, with 11 bases identical to TRBD2. CDR1 is SGHDT, CDR2 YYEEEE, per germline. J gave up 10 bases and V 0 bases, and 6 bases lay outside the gene matches. This CDR3 has 15 amino acids. CDR3 sequence reads: CASSLVAGGTGEQFF. CDR3 in DNA: TGTGCCAGCAGCTTGGTAGCGGGGGGGACGGGAGAGCAGTTCTTC.

CDR3 sequence (DNA): TGTGCCAGCAGCCAATACGGTTTTGCCAAAAACATTCAGTACTTC. The encoded protein is CASSQYGFAKNIQYF. V gene TRBV7-9 combines with J gene TRBJ2-4; D call uncertain. V lost 5 bases to trimming and J lost 1 base, with 12 bases between them. Germline loops: CDR1 SEHNR, CDR2 FQNEAQ (reference sequence). The CDR3 sequence is 15 residues long.

The chain is built from TRBV5-4 and TRBJ2-2, with D possibly TRBD2 on 5 matching bases. CDR1 and CDR2 (germline): SGHNT, YYREEE (reference sequence). Trimming took off 4 bases at V and 7 bases at J, with 14 bases between the two ends. The CDR3 is 14 amino acids. The DNA for the CDR3 is TGTGCCAGCAGCCTCACTGTACGGGGCGGGGAGCTGTTTTTT. It specifies CASSLTVRGGELFF.

The chain couples TRBV5-4 to TRBJ2-1; TRBD2 agrees at 8 bases. Germline trimming cut 0 bases from V and 5 bases from J; bases unmatched to any gene: 4. The CDR3 is made up of 15 amino acids. Germline lookup yields CDR1 SGHNT and CDR2 YYREEE (reference sequence). CDR3 nucleotide sequence: TGTGCCAGCAGCTTGGTGGCGGGGGGAAACAATGAGCAGTTCTTC. This sequence encodes CASSLVAGGNNEQFF.

The count of this clone is one. The rearrangement links TRBV11-2 to TRBJ2-1; TRBD2 matches 11 bases. Germline V lookup: CDR1 SGHAT, CDR2 FQNNGV. The CDR3 runs 16 residues. With 4 bases clipped from V and 1 base from J, the junction kept 3 bases outside the gene matches. DNA of the CDR3: TGTGCCAGCAGCTCCCGGACTAGCGGGTCCTACAATGAGCAGTTCTTC. It translates to CASSSRTSGSYNEQFF.

This clone appeared once. V is TRBV5-6 and J is TRBJ2-3; D is undetermined. The CDR3 is made up of 15 amino acids. The germline gives CDR1 SGHDT, CDR2 YYEEEE. The V end was cut by 7 bases, the J end by 3 bases, with 18 bases between. CDR3 coding DNA: TGTGCCAGCTTCGGTCTGCTTAAGGGTACAGATACGCAGTATTTT. Translated: CASFGLLKGTDTQYF.